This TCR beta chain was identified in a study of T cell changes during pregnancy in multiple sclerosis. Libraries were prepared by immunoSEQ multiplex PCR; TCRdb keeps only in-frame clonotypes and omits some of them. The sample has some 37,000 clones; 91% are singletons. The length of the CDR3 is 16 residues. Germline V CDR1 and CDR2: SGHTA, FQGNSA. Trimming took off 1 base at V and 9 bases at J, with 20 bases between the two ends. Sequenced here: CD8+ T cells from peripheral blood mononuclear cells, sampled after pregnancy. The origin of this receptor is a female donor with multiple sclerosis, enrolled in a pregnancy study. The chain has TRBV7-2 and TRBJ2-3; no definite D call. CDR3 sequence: CASSLETLFPRRTQYF. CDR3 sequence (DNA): TGTGCCAGCAGCTTAGAGACACTCTTCCCCCGCAGGACGCAGTATTTT.